This T cell receptor (beta chain) appears in the sequencing data of a study of immune evolution from preneoplasia to lung adenocarcinoma. Overall study results and limits: Clonality was highest in normal lung, lower in later-stage lesions apparently. From normal lung to invasive adenocarcinoma, top clone frequencies appeared to decrease.

H&E slides confirmed each diagnosis, reviewed by two pathologists independently. After pathologic assessment, macro-dissection selected premalignant or tumor cells for extraction. TCRdb's copy holds only in-frame clones and misses some; the assay was immunoSEQ multiplex PCR. Altogether around 9,100 clones are present, around 85% being singletons, with the ten largest covering more than 5%. A note on this clone: Its antigen is as yet unknown.

The TCR was taken from a person aged 65 to 79 with lung adenocarcinoma. Sequencing was done on a sample of FFPE minimally invasive lung adenocarcinoma tissue.

CDR3: CASSLSGAGGGVEQYF. The CDR3 DNA follows: TGCGCCAGCAGCCTCAGCGGAGCGGGGGGCGGTGTCGAGCAGTACTTC. This sequence joins TRBV4-1 and TRBJ2-7; 9 bases match TRBD2. This CDR3 region has 16 residues. Germline CDR1 reads MGHRA; CDR2 reads YSYEKL. The V and J ends lost 4 bases and 6 bases, in that order; junction bases with no gene match: 13.